The source of this T cell receptor (beta chain) is a study of cytotoxic CD8 clonotypes in ibrutinib-treated CLL. Study context: Enrolment comprised roughly 11 relapsed/refractory and roughly 15 treatment-naive patients; roughly 18 were IGHV unmutated. The study recorded mean values of around 250,000 productive templates and 94,082 productive rearrangements per sample.

This table comes from immunoSEQ multiplex PCR, and its TCRdb copy is limited to in-frame clones, with some not included. The profile shows about 140,000 clones, 80% of them singletons. A note on this clone: Its antigen is not identified.

Broader study findings: Rising at ibrutinib response, clonality subsequently fell back toward baseline at progression.

Looked up from germline, CDR1 is LNHNV and CDR2 is YYDKDF (reference sequence). V was shortened by 0 bases and J by 9 bases, with 26 bases between the two germline ends. The CDR3 has 18 residues. The specimen comprised PBMCs, sampled after 36 months of ibrutinib treatment. The genes are TRBV15 and TRBJ1-2; D unclear. This receptor was taken from a human donor with chronic lymphocytic leukemia. The CDR3 loop reads CATSRDGLGFLEYSSYTF. In DNA, the CDR3 is TGTGCCACCAGCAGAGATGGTCTTGGTTTCCTAGAGTACAGCAGCTACACCTTC.